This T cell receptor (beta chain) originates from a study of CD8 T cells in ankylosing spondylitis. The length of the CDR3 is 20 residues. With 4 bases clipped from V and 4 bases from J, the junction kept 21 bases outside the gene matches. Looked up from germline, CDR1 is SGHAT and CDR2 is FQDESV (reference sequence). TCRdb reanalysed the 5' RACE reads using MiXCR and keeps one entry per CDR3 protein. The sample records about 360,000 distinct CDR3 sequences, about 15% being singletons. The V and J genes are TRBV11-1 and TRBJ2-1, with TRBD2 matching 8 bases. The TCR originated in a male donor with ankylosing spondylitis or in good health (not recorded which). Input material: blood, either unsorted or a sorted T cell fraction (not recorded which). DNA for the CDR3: TGTGCCAGCAGCTCTATGAGGCTAGCGGGTCGAGAACTTCTTTACAATGAGCAGTTCTTC. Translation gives CASSSMRLAGRELLYNEQFF.